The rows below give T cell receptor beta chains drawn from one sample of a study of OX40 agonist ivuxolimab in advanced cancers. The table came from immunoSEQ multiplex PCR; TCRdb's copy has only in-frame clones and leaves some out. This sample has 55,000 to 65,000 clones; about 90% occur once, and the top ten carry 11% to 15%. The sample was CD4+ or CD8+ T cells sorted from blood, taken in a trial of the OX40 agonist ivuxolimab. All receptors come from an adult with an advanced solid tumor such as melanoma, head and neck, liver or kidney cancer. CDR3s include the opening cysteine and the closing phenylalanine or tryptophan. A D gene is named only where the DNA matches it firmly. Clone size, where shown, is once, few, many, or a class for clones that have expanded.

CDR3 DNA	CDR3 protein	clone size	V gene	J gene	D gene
TGTGCCAGCAGCTTAGGGGCAGAGACCTACAATGAGCAGTTCTTC	CASSLGAETYNEQFF	.	TRBV7-2	TRBJ2-1	.
TGTGCCAGCAGTTCTGACAGGGCCCGGCAGCCCCAGCATTTT	CASSSDRARQPQHF	.	TRBV2	TRBJ1-5	TRBD1
TGTGCCATCAGTGAGTCAGGACAGATCTATCAGCCCCAGCATTTT	CAISESGQIYQPQHF	few	TRBV10-3	TRBJ1-5	.
TGTGCCAGTAGTATAAGGACAGGTCAAGGTGGGGAGACCCAGTACTTC	CASSIRTGQGGETQYF	.	TRBV19	TRBJ2-5	TRBD1
TGCGCCAGCAGCAACAGCGGGAGGGGGGACAATGAGCAGTTCTTC	CASSNSGRGDNEQFF	.	TRBV5-1	TRBJ2-1	TRBD2
TGTGCCAGTAGTATGGGCCGTTGGAGTACTGAAGCTTTCTTT	CASSMGRWSTEAFF	.	TRBV19	TRBJ1-1	.
TGTGCCAGCAGCTTATCTGGGACTACCATCGAGACCCAGTACTTC	CASSLSGTTIETQYF	.	TRBV7-3	TRBJ2-5	TRBD2
TGTGCCAGCAGTGTCACGGGCCTCTACAACTATGGCTACACCTTC	CASSVTGLYNYGYTF	.	TRBV6-1	TRBJ1-2	.
TGTGCCAGCAGCTCCCCGGGGAGCGGGAGGGGAGGGAATGAGCAGTTCTTC	CASSSPGSGRGGNEQFF	few	TRBV27	TRBJ2-1	TRBD2
TGTGCCAGCAGCTCCAGCTCACGACTGCACTTC	CASSSSSRLHF	.	TRBV5-6	TRBJ2-7	.
TGCAGTGCTAGAGGGGCAGTGGGTCAGTACTTC	CSARGAVGQYF	.	TRBV20-1	TRBJ2-4	.
TGTGCCAGCAGCTTGAAGAAGACTACTGGGGCCAACGTCCTGACTTTC	CASSLKKTTGANVLTF	.	TRBV5-4	TRBJ2-6	.
TGCGCCAGCAGCCAAGGGGCCTACGAGCAGTACTTC	CASSQGAYEQYF	.	TRBV4-1	TRBJ2-7	.
TGCGCCAGCCAGGGCGAAGCGGAATCCTACAATGAGCAGTTCTTC	CASQGEAESYNEQFF	.	TRBV5-1	TRBJ2-1	.
TGTGCCAGCAGACTATTAGACTACCCCTACAATGAGCAGTTCTTC	CASRLLDYPYNEQFF	.	TRBV6-1	TRBJ2-1	.
TGTGCCAGCAGTTTGAGGAGGTCTGAAGCTTTCTTT	CASSLRRSEAFF	.	TRBV28	TRBJ1-1	.
TGTGCCAGCAGCTTAGGGGGACAGGGGTTTTACGAGCAGTACTTC	CASSLGGQGFYEQYF	.	TRBV7-2	TRBJ2-7	TRBD1
TGTGCCAGCAGCGTAGCACTTATCCAAGAGACCCAGTACTTC	CASSVALIQETQYF	.	TRBV9	TRBJ2-5	.
TGTGCCAGCAGCCTAACCTCAGAAGCCTACAATGAGCAGTTCTTC	CASSLTSEAYNEQFF	.	TRBV5-4	TRBJ2-1	.
TGTGCCAGCCGTTATAGCGGGAGGAAGGCTGAGCAGTTCTTC	CASRYSGRKAEQFF	once	TRBV7-9	TRBJ2-1	TRBD2